The sequence of this TCR beta chain was determined in a study of shared clonotypes between healthy human individuals. Study conclusions and caveats: Few donors limited the genetic and exposure-history diversity represented. Compared with clonotypes that all four donors shared, non-shared clonotypes had lower generation probabilities.

This clone was recorded once. Its antigen is currently unknown. This CDR3 spans 20 amino acids. Deletions cut 3 bases from V and 2 bases from J, with 29 bases between. The germline V gene has CDR1 PRHDT and CDR2 FYEKMQ (reference sequence). Method: immunoSEQ multiplex PCR; TCRdb's copy keeps in-frame clones and lacks some. The repertoire holds 400,000 or so clones, approximately 97% seen once, with more than 0.3% in the top ten. The V and J genes are TRBV13 and TRBJ2-7; tentative D call: TRBD2 (6 bases). The specimen sequenced was memory CD8+ T cells sorted from blood. Regarding subset: CD45RO+ cells pooled with CCR7-negative TemRA cells. The receptor's source is a man aged 25-40 years in good health. The CDR3, as DNA: TGTGCCAGCAGCTTTGCCGGGACCGCCGGTGATTGGGGAGGACCCTACGAGCAGTACTTC. Amino acids: CASSFAGTAGDWGGPYEQYF.